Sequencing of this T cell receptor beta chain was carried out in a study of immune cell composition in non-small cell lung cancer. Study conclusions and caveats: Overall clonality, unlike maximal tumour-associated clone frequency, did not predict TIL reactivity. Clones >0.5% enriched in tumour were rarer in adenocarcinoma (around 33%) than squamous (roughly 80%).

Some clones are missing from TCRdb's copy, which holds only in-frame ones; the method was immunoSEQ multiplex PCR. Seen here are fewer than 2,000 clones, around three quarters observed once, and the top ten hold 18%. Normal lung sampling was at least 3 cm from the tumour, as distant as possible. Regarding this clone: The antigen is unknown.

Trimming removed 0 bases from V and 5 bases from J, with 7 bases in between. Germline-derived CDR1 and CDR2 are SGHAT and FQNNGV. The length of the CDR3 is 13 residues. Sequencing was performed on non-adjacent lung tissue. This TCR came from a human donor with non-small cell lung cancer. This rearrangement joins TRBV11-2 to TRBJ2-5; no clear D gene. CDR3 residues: CASSLDLEETQYF. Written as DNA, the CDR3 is TGTGCCAGCAGCTTAGATCTGGAGGAGACCCAGTACTTC.